This passage covers 12 T cell receptor beta chains from one sample sequenced in a study of blood T cell repertoires in COVID-19. The method was immunoSEQ multiplex PCR; TCRdb's version includes in-frame clones alone and lacks a portion of them. The sample shows about 59,000 clones, about 80% of them seen only once. The sample comprised peripheral blood. These receptors were obtained from a man aged 55 to 70 with acute or convalescent COVID-19.

V is TRBV30 and J is TRBJ2-6; no firm D call. V was cut by 0 bases and J by 0 bases, with 6 bases left in between. The CDR3 covers 15 residues. Germline lookup yields CDR1 GTSNPN and CDR2 SVGIG (reference sequence). CDR3 coding DNA: TGTGCCTGGAGTGTCGGAGACTCTGGGGCCAACGTCCTGACTTTC. This sequence encodes CAWSVGDSGANVLTF.

This rearrangement joins TRBV7-9 to TRBJ1-3; no firm D call. CDR1 SEHNR and CDR2 FQNEAQ come from the germline V gene (reference sequence). CDR3 length equals 16 residues. V was cut by 1 base and J by 0 bases, with 10 bases left in between. This CDR3 reads CASSLEPGGSGNTIYF. CDR3 nucleotides: TGTGCCAGCAGCTTAGAGCCGGGAGGCTCTGGAAACACCATATATTTT.

The chain recombines TRBV10-2 with TRBJ2-2; possible D gene TRBD2, 6 bases. V dropped 5 bases and J dropped 3 bases, with 10 bases sitting between them. CDR1 WSHSY and CDR2 SAAADI come from the germline V gene. The CDR3 covers 14 residues. In nucleotides, the CDR3 is TGCGCCAGCAGTACGGAGGGCTACACCGGGGAGCTGTTTTTT. As protein: CASSTEGYTGELFF.

In its sample, this clone was seen a few times. The chain joins TRBV2 to TRBJ2-2; the D is unclear. The CDR3 extends over 14 amino acids. Germline V gene sequence: CDR1 SNHLY, CDR2 FYNNEI. V dropped 6 bases and J dropped 7 bases, with 15 bases sitting between them. The CDR3: CASSGKYAGGELFF. In nucleotides, the CDR3 is TGTGCCAGCAGCGGAAAGTACGCAGGCGGGGAGCTGTTTTTT.

The chain uses TRBV20-1 and TRBJ1-6; D may be TRBD1 (5 bases). V gave up 3 bases and J gave up 6 bases, with 9 bases separating them. CDR3 length equals 13 residues. The V gene's germline CDR1 is DFQATT and CDR2 SNEGSKA (reference sequence). The CDR3: CSASRQLNSPLHF. The DNA for the CDR3 is TGCAGTGCTAGTAGACAGCTTAATTCACCCCTCCACTTT.

The gene calls are TRBV5-5 and TRBJ1-6; TRBD1 might be the D (5 bases). Germline V lookup: CDR1 SGHKS, CDR2 YYEKEE (reference sequence). Between the trimmed V and J ends, which lost 4 bases and 0 bases, there was a span of 8 bases. The CDR3 length is 15 residues. The CDR3 DNA sequence: TGTGCCAGCAGCGCGACAGCCTCCTATAATTCACCCCTCCACTTT. Protein: CASSATASYNSPLHF.

The chain links TRBV6-5 to TRBJ1-5, with D perhaps matching TRBD1 (6 bases). Germline V gene sequence: CDR1 MNHEY, CDR2 SVGAGI. The CDR3 loop spans 14 amino acids. V lost 10 bases, J lost 1 base, and 14 bases lay in between. DNA for the CDR3: TGTGCCACCAGGGGTTACGGGAGCAATCAGCCCCAGCATTTT. Protein: CATRGYGSNQPQHF.

The chain uses TRBV9 and TRBJ1-2; 11 bases align to TRBD1. V lost 2 bases to trimming and J lost 4 bases; unmatched junction nucleotides: 4. Germline loops: CDR1 SGDLS, CDR2 YYNGEE. This CDR3 comprises 15 residues. The CDR3 is CASSVNGQGAYGYTF. In DNA form, the CDR3 reads TGTGCCAGCAGCGTCAACGGACAGGGGGCCTATGGCTACACCTTC. The full variable domain, completed using reference TRBV9 and TRBJ1-2, is DSGVTQTPKHLITATGQRVTLRCSPRSGDLSVYWYQQSLDQGLQFLIQYYNGEERAKGNILERFSAQQFPDLHSELNLSSLELGDSALYFCASSVNGQGAYGYTFGSGTRLTVV.

The V gene is TRBV27, the J gene TRBJ1-5; perhaps TRBD1 as D (5 bases). Trimming removed 6 bases at V and 5 bases at J, with 11 bases between. Germline CDR1 and CDR2: MNHEY and SMNVEV (reference sequence). The CDR3 is 13 amino acids. The CDR3 sequence: CASRRGYDQPQHF. The CDR3 DNA follows: TGTGCCAGCAGACGGGGGTACGATCAGCCCCAGCATTTT.

Only a few counts were recorded for this clone. The chain employs TRBV28 and TRBJ1-2; TRBD1 aligns across 12 bases. Germline-derived CDR1 and CDR2 are MDHEN and SYDVKM. The CDR3 length is 15 residues. V lost 3 bases to trimming and J lost 4 bases; unmatched junction nucleotides: 3. In DNA form, the CDR3 reads TGTGCCAGCAGTTTGGGGGGACAGGGGGCCTATGGCTACACCTTC. Amino acids: CASSLGGQGAYGYTF.

This sequence joins TRBV4-1 and TRBJ1-5; D gene uncertain. V dropped 0 bases and J dropped 8 bases, with 14 bases sitting between them. Germline-derived CDR1 and CDR2 are MGHRA and YSYEKL. The CDR3 contains 15 residues. CDR3 amino acids: CASSQDPGRSKPQHF. The CDR3, as DNA: TGCGCCAGCAGCCAAGATCCAGGAAGGTCAAAGCCCCAGCATTTT.

The V call is TRBV3-1 (or the pseudogene TRBV3-2), the J call TRBJ1-2; D gene uncertain. CDR3 length equals 12 residues. The V end was cut by 0 bases, the J end by 8 bases, with 7 bases between. In germline, CDR1 is LGHDT, CDR2 YNNKEL (reference sequence). CDR3 coding DNA: TGTGCCAGCAGCCAAGACCTGAGGGGCTACACCTTC. Amino acids: CASSQDLRGYTF.